These 18 T cell receptor beta chains share one sample of origin, sequenced in a study of graft-versus-host responses after intestinal transplantation. TCRdb's table, derived via immunoSEQ multiplex PCR, lists solely in-frame clones and lacks some. This table holds 8,000 to 13,000 clones, about 28% found once. Sequenced material: alloreactive CD4+ T cells from a mixed lymphocyte reaction culture, taken before transplantation. Described subset: CFSE-low proliferating T cells sorted from roughly 6-day pre-transplant mixed lymphocyte reaction (GvH or HvG direction). The receptors were gathered from a human patient who was an organ donor for intestinal transplantation.

In this sample, this clone turned up once. The rearrangement joins TRBV11-2 to TRBJ2-5, with 9 bases identical to TRBD1. The DNA end favors TRBJ2-7, so the J call may be wrong. Germline V gene data show CDR1 as SGHAT and CDR2 as FQNNGV. The CDR3 covers 15 residues. This CDR3 reads CASSRAGTGIYEQYF. As DNA, the CDR3 is TGTGCCAGCAGCAGAGCCGGGACAGGGATCTACGAGCAGTACTTC.

This clone was observed a handful of times. The genes are TRBV7-9 and TRBJ1-1; a possible D gene is TRBD1 (6 bases). Germline V CDR1 and CDR2: SEHNR, FQNEAQ (reference sequence). The V and J ends lost 3 bases and 7 bases respectively, with 15 bases between them. CDR3 size: 14 residues. Written as DNA, the CDR3 is TGTGCCAGCAGCTTGGCCGTGGGGGGCGTTGAAGCTTTCTTT. Protein product: CASSLAVGGVEAFF. Full variable domain (remainder filled in from reference TRBV7-9 and TRBJ1-1): DTGVSQNPRHKITKRGQNVTFRCDPISEHNRLYWYRQTLGQGPEFLTYFQNEAQLEKSRLLSDRFSAERPKGSFSTLEIQRTEQGDSAMYLCASSLAVGGVEAFFGQGTRLTVV.

The sample holds a few counts of this clone. V gene TRBV9 combines with J gene TRBJ2-7; a weak D match, TRBD2 (6 bases). V was trimmed by 4 bases and J by 3 bases, leaving 11 bases between them. CDR1 is SGDLS, CDR2 YYNGEE, per germline. The CDR3 loop spans 13 amino acids. CDR3 in DNA: TGTGCCAGCAGCCCTAGGGGAGGCTACGAGCAGTACTTC. Its protein product is CASSPRGGYEQYF.

This clone was seen a handful of times. V is TRBV5-8 and J is TRBJ1-2; D remains unclear. V lost 0 bases to trimming and J lost 0 bases, with 3 bases between them. The germline gives CDR1 SGHTS, CDR2 YDEGEE. This CDR3 is built from 13 residues. CDR3 sequence (DNA): TGTGCCAGCAGCTTGGCAGCTAACTATGGCTACACCTTC. This translates into CASSLAANYGYTF.

This chain joins TRBV11-2 and TRBJ1-2; D remains unclear. Germline V gene lookup returns CDR1 SGHAT and CDR2 FQNNGV. V was trimmed by 1 base and J by 5 bases, leaving 11 bases between them. This CDR3 comprises 14 residues. CDR3 residues: CASSLAGSDYGYTF. CDR3 nucleotides: TGTGCCAGCAGCTTAGCGGGCAGTGATTATGGCTACACCTTC.

The chain joins TRBV5-4 to TRBJ1-2; D possibly corresponds to TRBD1 (5 bases). Germline loops: CDR1 SGHNT, CDR2 YYREEE (reference sequence). Trimming took off 4 bases at V and 4 bases at J, with 20 bases between the two ends. The CDR3 contains 16 residues. The CDR3 DNA sequence: TGTGCCAGCAGCCTAGAATTCAGTAGACAGTTCTATGGCTACACCTTC. Amino acid sequence: CASSLEFSRQFYGYTF.

This clone is medium-sized within its sample. This chain connects TRBV5-6 to TRBJ1-2, with TRBD1 as a possible D gene (5 bases). From germline, CDR1 is SGHDT and CDR2 YYEEEE. V was pared by 2 bases and J by 8 bases, with 10 bases between. The CDR3 is 12 residues long. The CDR3 region is CASSFAPGGYTF. The CDR3 DNA sequence: TGTGCCAGCAGCTTTGCCCCAGGGGGCTACACCTTC.

This clone is termed medium-sized. The chain joins TRBV6-6 to TRBJ1-5; D unclear. The CDR3 totals 13 residues. Germline CDR1 is MNHNY and CDR2 is SVGAGI (reference sequence). V was clipped by 2 bases and J by 2 bases, with 4 bases between them. As DNA, the CDR3 is TGTGCCAGCAGTTACAGGGGCAATCAGCCCCAGCATTTT. Its protein product is CASSYRGNQPQHF.

The chain links TRBV7-2 to TRBJ2-2; D unclear. CDR1 is SGHTA and CDR2 is FQGNSA in the germline V gene. Trimming took off 5 bases at V and 4 bases at J, with 11 bases between the two ends. The CDR3 consists of 14 residues. CDR3 sequence (DNA): TGTGCCAGCAGCCTCACCGAGCTCACCGGGGAGCTGTTTTTT. This translates into CASSLTELTGELFF.

This sequence joins TRBV5-4 and TRBJ2-6; D remains unclear. The CDR3 length is 18 residues. Between the trimmed V and J ends, which lost 7 bases and 5 bases, there was a span of 25 bases. Per germline, CDR1 SGHNT and CDR2 YYREEE (reference sequence). This chain's CDR3 is CASAGSVTRQSRANVLTF. The DNA of the CDR3 is TGTGCCAGCGCTGGATCCGTAACCAGACAAAGTCGGGCCAACGTCCTGACTTTC.

This clone came up a few times. The rearrangement joins TRBV5-1 to TRBJ1-4; 10 bases align to TRBD1. V shed 2 bases, J shed 8 bases, and the junction held 3 bases outside the gene matches. CDR3 length equals 14 residues. Germline CDR1 is SGHRS and CDR2 is YFSETQ. The CDR3 is CASSFGTGEEKLFF. CDR3 sequence (DNA): TGCGCCAGCAGCTTCGGGACAGGGGAGGAAAAACTGTTTTTT.

This CDR3 reads CASSQEGFQPQHF. For the CDR3, the DNA is TGCGCCAGCAGCCAAGAGGGTTTTCAGCCCCAGCATTTT. The chain couples TRBV4-1 to TRBJ1-5; D gene ambiguous. The CDR3 is 13 residues long. V gave up 0 bases and J gave up 6 bases, with 6 bases separating them. Germline V gene lookup returns CDR1 MGHRA and CDR2 YSYEKL.

This clone was recorded a few times. V is TRBV5-1 and J is TRBJ1-1; D possibly corresponds to TRBD1 (5 bases). Germline lookup yields CDR1 SGHRS and CDR2 YFSETQ. V lost 1 base and J 6 bases, leaving 10 bases between the germline ends. The CDR3 is 13 residues long. Here the CDR3 reads CASSLTNRPEAFF. CDR3 sequence (DNA): TGCGCCAGCAGCTTGACAAACAGGCCTGAAGCTTTCTTT.

The chain uses TRBV6-5 and TRBJ1-2; unclear D gene. Trimming removed 8 bases from V and 7 bases from J, with 17 bases in between. This CDR3 contains 13 residues. Germline values: CDR1 MNHEY, CDR2 SVGAGI. This CDR3 reads CASSLRPVGGYTF. The DNA of the CDR3 is TGTGCCAGCTCCCTTAGGCCGGTCGGTGGCTACACCTTC.

The chain uses TRBV11-3 and TRBJ1-4; D ambiguous. V was pared by 1 base and J by 7 bases, with 7 bases between. The CDR3 runs 13 residues. Germline assignment: CDR1 SGHNT and CDR2 YENEEA. This chain's CDR3 is CASSLGFGEKLFF. In DNA, the CDR3 is TGTGCCAGCAGCTTAGGGTTCGGTGAAAAACTGTTTTTT. The variable domain in full, with the rest retrieved from reference TRBV11-3 and TRBJ1-4, is EAGVVQSPRYKIIEKKQPVAFWCNPISGHNTLYWYLQNLGQGPELLIRYENEEAVDDSQLPKDRFSAERLKGVDSTLKIQPAELGDSAVYLCASSLGFGEKLFFGSGTQLSVL.

This clone is deemed medium-sized. The genes are TRBV4-3 and TRBJ1-2; D ambiguous. V dropped 0 bases and J dropped 8 bases, with 10 bases sitting between them. The length of the CDR3 is 13 residues. Germline V gives CDR1 LGHNA, CDR2 YSLEER. The CDR3: CASSQDSNRGYTF. The CDR3 DNA is TGCGCCAGCAGCCAAGATTCTAACCGCGGCTACACCTTC.

This clone was seen a handful of times. The chain recombines TRBV11-2 with TRBJ1-6; 10 bases are shared with TRBD1. V trimming: 5 bases; J trimming: 3 bases; junction bases outside the gene matches: 4. Germline CDR1 is SGHAT and CDR2 is FQNNGV. The CDR3 length is 16 residues. DNA for the CDR3: TGTGCCAGCAGCCAAAGGACAGGGGGCTATAATTCACCCCTCCACTTT. Protein: CASSQRTGGYNSPLHF.

This clone is labeled large. The chain is built from TRBV5-8 and TRBJ2-7; D gene unclear. Germline V gene lookup returns CDR1 SGHTS and CDR2 YDEGEE. The V and J ends lost 0 bases and 2 bases respectively, with 3 bases between them. The CDR3 runs 12 residues. CDR3: CASSLDTYEQYF. CDR3 in DNA: TGTGCCAGCAGCTTGGACACCTACGAGCAGTACTTC.